The subject of this entry is one T cell receptor beta chain. The antigen is not known. The data stem from a study of T cell responses to AZD1222 COVID-19 vaccine. Data came from immunoSEQ multiplex PCR; TCRdb stores just in-frame clones and leaves some out. The data contain about 78,000 clones, 90% of them seen just once; the ten biggest clones take up 2.5% to 4%. Study observations and caveats: White British people made up most donors, females outnumbered males, and clonal diversity was possibly underestimated.

CDR1 and CDR2 (germline): SGHTA, FQGNSA. The CDR3 contains 11 residues. V shed 5 bases and J shed 4 bases, with 6 bases lying between them. The rearrangement joins TRBV7-2 to TRBJ2-7; D not resolved. This material consisted of peripheral blood, taken 28 days after the second AZD1222 dose. The receptor was derived from an adult who received the AZD1222 COVID-19 vaccine. Here the CDR3 reads CASSQEYEQYF. The CDR3 DNA reads TGTGCCAGCAGCCAAGAGTACGAGCAGTACTTC.